This T cell receptor beta chain was sequenced during a study of cytomegalovirus exposure and HLA in healthy donors. The study, taken as a whole, reports: The study recorded about 150 TCR beta chains that were cytomegalovirus-associated.

As for this clone: The target antigen is unknown.

With 60 Vbeta and 13 Jbeta primers, the PCR was carried out. Generated by immunoSEQ multiplex PCR, the TCRdb table keeps only in-frame clones and is missing some. The sample consists of a few hundred thousand clones, roughly 81% of them appearing once. The CDR3 totals 12 residues. Trimming shortened V by 4 bases and J by 6 bases, and 11 bases separated the two germline ends. CDR1 SQVTM and CDR2 ANQGSEA come from the germline V gene. V usage is TRBV29-1 and J usage is TRBJ2-3; D remains unclear. The receptor comes from a woman between 35 and 50 years old in good health and CMV-seropositive. The sequenced sample was PBMCs. The CDR3 DNA follows: TGCAGCGTTGTCTATTCACCTGATACGCAGTATTTT. Protein sequence: CSVVYSPDTQYF.